What follows are 2 T cell receptor beta chains derived from one specimen sequenced in a study of blood T cell repertoires in COVID-19. TCRdb's copy holds only in-frame clones and misses some; the assay was immunoSEQ multiplex PCR. Among 150,000 to 200,000 clones, about 84% were seen once, and the ten largest hold more than 5%. The sample comprised peripheral blood. Every receptor here comes from a woman aged 25 to 39 with acute or convalescent COVID-19.

This clone was recorded at least ten times. The genes are TRBV5-6 and TRBJ1-2, with D unclear. CDR3 length: 14 residues. Trimming left V 4 bases short and J 1 base short, with 11 bases between. Germline CDR1 SGHDT, CDR2 YYEEEE. This chain's CDR3 is CASSRDGGNYGYTF. DNA for the CDR3: TGTGCCAGCAGCCGGGATGGAGGTAACTATGGCTACACCTTC.

The V and J genes are TRBV5-8 and TRBJ2-5; D might be TRBD2 (5 bases). This CDR3 is built from 14 residues. Trimming left V 4 bases short and J 2 bases short, with 12 bases between. Germline CDR1 SGHTS, CDR2 YDEGEE. CDR3 sequence reads: CASSHGLRQETQYF. CDR3 DNA: TGTGCCAGCAGCCACGGACTGCGACAAGAGACCCAGTACTTC.